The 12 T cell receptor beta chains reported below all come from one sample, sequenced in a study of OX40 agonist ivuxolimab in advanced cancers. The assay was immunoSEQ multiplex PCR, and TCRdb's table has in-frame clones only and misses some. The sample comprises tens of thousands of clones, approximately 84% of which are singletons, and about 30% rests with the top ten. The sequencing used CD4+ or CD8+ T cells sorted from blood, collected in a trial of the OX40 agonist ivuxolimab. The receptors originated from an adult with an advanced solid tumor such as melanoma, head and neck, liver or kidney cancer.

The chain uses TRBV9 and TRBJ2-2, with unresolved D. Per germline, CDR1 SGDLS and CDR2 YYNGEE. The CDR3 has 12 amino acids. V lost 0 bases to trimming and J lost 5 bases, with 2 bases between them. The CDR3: CASSVATGELFF. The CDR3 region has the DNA TGTGCCAGCAGCGTAGCGACCGGGGAGCTGTTTTTT.

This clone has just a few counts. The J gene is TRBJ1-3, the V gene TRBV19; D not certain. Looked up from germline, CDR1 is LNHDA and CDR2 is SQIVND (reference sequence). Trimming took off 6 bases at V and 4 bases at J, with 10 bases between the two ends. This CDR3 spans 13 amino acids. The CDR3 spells CASSNTGGNTIYF. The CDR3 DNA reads TGTGCCAGTAGCAACACGGGCGGAAACACCATATATTTT.

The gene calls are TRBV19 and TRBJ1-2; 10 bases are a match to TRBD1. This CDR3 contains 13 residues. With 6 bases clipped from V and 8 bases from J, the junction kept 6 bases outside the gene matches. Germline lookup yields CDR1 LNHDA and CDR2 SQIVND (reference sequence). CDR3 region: CASSPGQGYGYTF. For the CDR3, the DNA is TGTGCCAGTAGCCCGGGACAGGGGTACGGCTACACCTTC.

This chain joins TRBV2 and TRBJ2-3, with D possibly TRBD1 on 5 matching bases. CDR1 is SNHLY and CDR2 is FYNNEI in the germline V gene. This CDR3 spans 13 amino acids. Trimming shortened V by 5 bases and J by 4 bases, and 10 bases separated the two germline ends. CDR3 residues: CASSPGFSDTQYF. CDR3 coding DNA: TGTGCCAGCAGTCCAGGGTTTTCAGATACGCAGTATTTT.

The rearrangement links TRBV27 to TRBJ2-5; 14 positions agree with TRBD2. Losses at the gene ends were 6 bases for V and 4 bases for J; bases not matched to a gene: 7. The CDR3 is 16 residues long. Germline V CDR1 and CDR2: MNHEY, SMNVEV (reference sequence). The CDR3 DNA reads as TGTGCCAGCAGCCACGGGACTAGCGGGGGAACAGAGACCCAGTACTTC. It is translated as CASSHGTSGGTETQYF.

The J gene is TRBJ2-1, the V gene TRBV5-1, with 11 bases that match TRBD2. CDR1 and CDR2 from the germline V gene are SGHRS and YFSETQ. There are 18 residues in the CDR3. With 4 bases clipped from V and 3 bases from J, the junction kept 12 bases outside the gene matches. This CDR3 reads CASSRRASGGNNYNEQFF. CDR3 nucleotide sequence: TGCGCCAGCAGCCGGCGGGCTAGCGGGGGGAATAACTACAATGAGCAGTTCTTC.

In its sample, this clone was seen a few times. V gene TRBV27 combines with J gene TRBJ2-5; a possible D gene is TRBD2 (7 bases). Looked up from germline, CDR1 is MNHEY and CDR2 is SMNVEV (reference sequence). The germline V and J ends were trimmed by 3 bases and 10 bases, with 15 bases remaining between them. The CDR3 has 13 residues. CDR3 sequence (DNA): TGTGCCAGCAGTTTGGGAGGGGGTTGGGTCCAGTACTTC. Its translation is CASSLGGGWVQYF.

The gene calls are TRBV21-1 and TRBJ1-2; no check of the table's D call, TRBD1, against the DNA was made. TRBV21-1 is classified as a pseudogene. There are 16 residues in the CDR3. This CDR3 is CASSNPGPGLHYGYTF. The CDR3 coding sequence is TGTGCCAGCAGCAACCCTGGGCCAGGGCTCCACTATGGCTACACCTTC.

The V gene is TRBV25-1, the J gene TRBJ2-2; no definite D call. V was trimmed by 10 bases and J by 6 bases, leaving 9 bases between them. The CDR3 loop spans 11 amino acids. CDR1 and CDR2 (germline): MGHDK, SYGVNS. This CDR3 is CATDVAGELFF. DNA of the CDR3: TGTGCCACCGACGTCGCCGGGGAGCTGTTTTTT.

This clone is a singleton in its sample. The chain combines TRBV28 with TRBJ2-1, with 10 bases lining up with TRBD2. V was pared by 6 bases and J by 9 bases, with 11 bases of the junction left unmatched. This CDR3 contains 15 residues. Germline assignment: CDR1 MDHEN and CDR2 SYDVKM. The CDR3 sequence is CASRPLLAGIGEQFF. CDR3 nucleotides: TGTGCCAGCAGGCCTCTACTAGCGGGGATAGGTGAGCAGTTCTTC.

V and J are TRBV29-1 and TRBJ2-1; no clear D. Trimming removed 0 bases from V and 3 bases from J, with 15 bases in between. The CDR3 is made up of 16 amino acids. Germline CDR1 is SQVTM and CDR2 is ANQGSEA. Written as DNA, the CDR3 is TGCAGCGTTGAAGATGGGGAAGGAATCGTCTACAATGAGCAGTTCTTC. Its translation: CSVEDGEGIVYNEQFF.

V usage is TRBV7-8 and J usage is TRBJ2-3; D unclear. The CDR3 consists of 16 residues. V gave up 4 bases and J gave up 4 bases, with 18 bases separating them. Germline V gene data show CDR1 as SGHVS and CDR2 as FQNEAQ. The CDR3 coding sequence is TGTGCCAGCAGCTCCCGGCGCGGAAGTTCCGCAGATACGCAGTATTTT. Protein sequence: CASSSRRGSSADTQYF.